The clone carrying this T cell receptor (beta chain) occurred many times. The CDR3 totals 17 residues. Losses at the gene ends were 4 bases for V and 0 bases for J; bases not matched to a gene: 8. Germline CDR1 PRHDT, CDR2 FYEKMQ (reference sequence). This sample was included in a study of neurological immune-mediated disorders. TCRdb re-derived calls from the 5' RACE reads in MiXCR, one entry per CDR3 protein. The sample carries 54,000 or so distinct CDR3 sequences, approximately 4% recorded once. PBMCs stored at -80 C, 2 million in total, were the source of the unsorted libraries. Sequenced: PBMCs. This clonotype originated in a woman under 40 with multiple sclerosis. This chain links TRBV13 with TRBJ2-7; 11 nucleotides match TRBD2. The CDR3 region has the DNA TGTGCCAGCAGCTCTTATAGCGGGAGGGGAACCTCCTACGAGCAGTACTTC. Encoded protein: CASSSYSGRGTSYEQYF.